This TCR beta chain derives from a study of blood T cell repertoires in COVID-19. The wider study: Samples of COVID-19 (acute and convalescent) were obtained from the United States, Italy and Spain. Sample material is recorded as cDNA or gDNA derived from T cells, B-cell-depleted T cells, or PBMCs.

Under the authors' procedure: Nucleated cell number was recorded as an estimate derived from reference gene primer amplification. Assay used: immunoSEQ multiplex PCR; TCRdb lists only in-frame clones, some missing. The DNA gave D and trimming, while V, J and clone size come from that table. The sample gives 200,000 to 300,000 clones, just under 85% of which show up once; 6% to 7% is in the top ten. The V gene's germline CDR1 is SGDLS and CDR2 YYNGEE. CDR3 length equals 16 residues. Trimming took off 0 bases at V and 0 bases at J, with 10 bases between the two ends. This sequence originates from a woman between 55 and 75 years old with active or convalescent COVID-19. The chain links TRBV9 to TRBJ1-5; D is undetermined. Sequencing used peripheral blood. The CDR3 loop reads CASSVGIGSSNQPQHF. The DNA of the CDR3 is TGTGCCAGCAGCGTAGGGATTGGGAGTAGCAATCAGCCCCAGCATTTT.